Described below is a single TCR beta chain sequence and its context. What it binds is not known. Data came from immunoSEQ multiplex PCR; TCRdb stores just in-frame clones and leaves some out. The sample consists of 130,000 to 150,000 clones, approximately 90% of them appearing once. The data originate from a study of cytomegalovirus exposure and HLA in healthy donors. Study-level results: In vitro checks showed that three CMV-associated chains really do target CMV antigens. Published work reported that the classifier diagnosed cytomegalovirus status with high specificity and sensitivity. It was 160 or so TCR beta chains that were listed as cytomegalovirus-associated. The TCR clusters that emerged in the first cohort tended, a later analysis found, to co-occur in the approximately 120 validation repertoires.

The sequence was collected from a man younger than 35 in good health and CMV-seronegative. Sequences were obtained from PBMCs.

The CDR3 region is CASSDPTASGNTIYF. Here the CDR3 DNA reads TGTGCCAGCAGTGACCCCACAGCCTCTGGAAACACCATATATTTT. The V call is TRBV6-1, the J call TRBJ1-3; D not resolved. The CDR3 has 15 amino acids. Germline loops: CDR1 MNHNS, CDR2 SASEGT. The V end was cut by 3 bases, the J end by 0 bases, with 9 bases between.